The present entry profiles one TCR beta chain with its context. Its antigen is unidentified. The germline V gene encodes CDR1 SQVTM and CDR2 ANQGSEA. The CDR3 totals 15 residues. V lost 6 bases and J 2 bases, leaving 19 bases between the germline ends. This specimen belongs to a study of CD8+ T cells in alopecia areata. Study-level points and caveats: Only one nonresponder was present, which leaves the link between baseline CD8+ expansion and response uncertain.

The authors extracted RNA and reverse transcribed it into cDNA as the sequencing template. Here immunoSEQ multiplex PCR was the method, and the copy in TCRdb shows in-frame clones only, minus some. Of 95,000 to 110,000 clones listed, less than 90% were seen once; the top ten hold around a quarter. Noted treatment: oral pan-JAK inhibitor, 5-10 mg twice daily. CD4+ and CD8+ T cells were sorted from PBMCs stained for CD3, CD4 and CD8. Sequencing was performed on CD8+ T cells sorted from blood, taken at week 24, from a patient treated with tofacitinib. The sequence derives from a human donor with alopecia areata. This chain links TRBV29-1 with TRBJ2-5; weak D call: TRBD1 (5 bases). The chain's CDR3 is CSVPEPTGRQETQYF. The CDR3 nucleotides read TGCAGCGTCCCCGAACCCACAGGTCGTCAAGAGACCCAGTACTTC.